Each of the 28 T cell receptor beta chains below was sequenced from the same sample in a study of blood T cell repertoires in COVID-19 (TCRdb year 2020). The library was made by the immunoSEQ multiplex PCR assay. As stored in TCRdb, this immuneACCESS dataset retains in-frame rearrangements with V and J assigned. A fraction of the clones does not appear; measured against another copy, unresolved V genes explain less than half of the discrepancy, and the remainder lacks a known reason. For this sample the table gives more than 110,000 clones, of which roughly 91% were detected only once. 2.5% to 3% of the sample lies in the top ten. The sample consisted of peripheral blood. The receptors were gathered from a man aged 55 to 70 with active or convalescent COVID-19.

The table lists this clone with a count of one. The genes are TRBV6-2 or TRBV6-3 and TRBJ1-2; TRBD1 agrees at 10 bases. Germline CDR1 and CDR2: MNHEY and SVGEGT. V trimming: 1 base; J trimming: 6 bases; junction bases outside the gene matches: 5. This CDR3 is 15 amino acids long. The CDR3 protein is CASSYFLTGGDGYTF. The CDR3, as DNA: TGTGCCAGCAGTTACTTTCTGACAGGGGGCGATGGCTACACCTTC.

The chain couples TRBV28 to TRBJ2-3; the D gene is possibly TRBD2 (6 bases). V lost 6 bases and J lost 4, with 11 bases in between. This CDR3 region has 13 residues. Germline loops: CDR1 MDHEN, CDR2 SYDVKM. The CDR3 is CASSRRLADTQYF. The DNA for the CDR3 is TGTGCCAGCAGCCGCCGACTAGCAGATACGCAGTATTTT.

The V and J genes are TRBV5-1 and TRBJ1-2; a possible D gene is TRBD1 (5 bases). V lost 2 bases, J lost 2 bases, and 13 bases lay in between. CDR1 is SGHRS, CDR2 YFSETQ, per germline. The CDR3 totals 15 residues. The chain's CDR3 is CASSFLDRLNYGYTF. The CDR3 nucleotides read TGCGCCAGCAGCTTTCTAGACAGATTAAACTATGGCTACACCTTC.

The chain has TRBV28 and TRBJ1-2, with TRBD1 as a possible D gene (5 bases). Deletions cut 6 bases from V and 0 bases from J, with 20 bases between. Looked up from germline, CDR1 is MDHEN and CDR2 is SYDVKM. The CDR3 runs to 17 residues. The CDR3 reads CASSSPPTGLANYGYTF. CDR3 in DNA: TGTGCCAGCAGCTCCCCCCCCACAGGCCTAGCTAACTATGGCTACACCTTC.

The chain has TRBV28 and TRBJ1-4; no firm D call. CDR3 size: 13 residues. CDR1 and CDR2 (germline): MDHEN, SYDVKM. Trimming took off 6 bases at V and 13 bases at J, with 18 bases between the two ends. The CDR3 region has the DNA TGTGCCAGCAGCCCTCCCGAGAGAGCAGGACTGTTTTTT. Residues: CASSPPERAGLFF.

This clone was detected once. The chain employs TRBV6-1 and TRBJ1-1; a possible D gene is TRBD1 (5 bases). V lost 2 bases and J lost 0, with 16 bases in between. The CDR3 is 17 amino acids. Germline values: CDR1 MNHNS, CDR2 SASEGT. The CDR3 here is CASSEWRGVGMNTEAFF. As DNA, the CDR3 is TGTGCCAGCAGTGAATGGAGGGGAGTGGGCATGAACACTGAAGCTTTCTTT.

This chain uses TRBV10-3 with TRBJ1-6, with D hard to call. Trimming pared 7 bases from V and 4 bases from J, leaving 8 bases between. The CDR3 loop spans 13 amino acids. CDR1 is ENHRY and CDR2 is SYGVKD in the germline V gene. Here the CDR3 DNA reads TGTGCCATCACTGCGGAGTATAATTCACCCCTCCACTTT. The encoded protein is CAITAEYNSPLHF.

This chain links TRBV2 with TRBJ1-6; 9 bases match TRBD1. J was trimmed by 9 bases and V by 6 bases; bases with no gene match: 18. The CDR3 length is 18 residues. Per germline, CDR1 SNHLY and CDR2 FYNNEI. The DNA for the CDR3 is TGTGCCAGCAGCGTAAAACTGTTAGAGGGGACAGGGCGTTCACCCCTCCACTTT. This codes for CASSVKLLEGTGRSPLHF.

This clone occurred a few times. The chain employs TRBV7-6 and TRBJ2-5; D is perhaps TRBD2 (5 bases). With 5 bases removed from V and 1 base from J, the gap between germline ends came to 14 bases. This CDR3 comprises 15 residues. Germline lookup yields CDR1 SGHVS and CDR2 FNYEAQ. The CDR3 region is CASSQLSSSQETQYF. CDR3 coding DNA: TGTGCCAGCAGCCAATTATCTAGCAGCCAAGAGACCCAGTACTTC.

The chain uses TRBV29-1 and TRBJ2-1; 14 nucleotides align to TRBD2. Per germline, CDR1 SQVTM and CDR2 ANQGSEA. The CDR3 sequence is 15 residues long. With 7 bases clipped from V and 9 bases from J, the junction kept 11 bases outside the gene matches. CDR3 sequence reads: CSAATSGRAGSEQFF. Written as DNA, the CDR3 is TGCAGCGCCGCGACTAGCGGGAGGGCCGGGAGTGAGCAGTTCTTC.

V is TRBV21-1 and J is TRBJ2-7; the tabulated D call, TRBD2, remains unverified against the DNA. TRBV21-1 is flagged as a pseudogene. This CDR3 comprises 14 residues. CDR3 sequence reads: CPRRGGRVSYEQYF. As DNA, the CDR3 is TGCCCCAGAAGGGGGGGCAGAGTCTCCTACGAGCAGTACTTC.

The sample holds a few counts of this clone. The chain combines TRBV30 with TRBJ1-2; perhaps TRBD1 as D (5 bases). This CDR3 region has 13 residues. Trimming cost V 3 bases and J 4 bases, with 12 bases left between them. In germline, CDR1 is GTSNPN, CDR2 SVGIG (reference sequence). This chain's CDR3 is CAWRLSGGYGYTF. CDR3 nucleotides: TGTGCCTGGAGGCTCTCCGGGGGCTATGGCTACACCTTC.

The rearrangement uses TRBV30 and TRBJ1-5; TRBD1 agrees at 7 bases. CDR3 length: 15 amino acids. Trimming cost V 3 bases and J 9 bases; bases outside gene matches: 14. Germline CDR1 is GTSNPN and CDR2 is SVGIG (reference sequence). CDR3 sequence (DNA): TGTGCCTGGAGCCACAGAGGACAGGTTGGACGGCCCCAGCATTTT. This codes for CAWSHRGQVGRPQHF.

This sequence joins TRBV7-9 and TRBJ1-2, with 7 bases lining up with TRBD1. Germline values: CDR1 SEHNR, CDR2 FQNEAQ (reference sequence). V dropped 0 bases and J dropped 4; count of bases not matched to a gene: 8. This CDR3 contains 16 residues. The CDR3 reads CASSLAGEGAGYGYTF. DNA for the CDR3: TGTGCCAGCAGCTTAGCGGGAGAGGGGGCCGGCTATGGCTACACCTTC. Full variable domain (missing parts from reference TRBV7-9 and TRBJ1-2): DTGVSQNPRHKITKRGQNVTFRCDPISEHNRLYWYRQTLGQGPEFLTYFQNEAQLEKSRLLSDRFSAERPKGSFSTLEIQRTEQGDSAMYLCASSLAGEGAGYGYTFGSGTRLTVV.

The chain joins TRBV5-1 to TRBJ1-1; D might be TRBD1 (6 bases). The germline gives CDR1 SGHRS, CDR2 YFSETQ. Trimming left V 4 bases short and J 4 bases short, with 20 bases between. The CDR3 runs 16 residues. The CDR3 loop reads CASSPGAGERGTEAFF. The CDR3 DNA reads as TGCGCCAGCAGCCCAGGCGCAGGGGAGAGGGGCACTGAAGCTTTCTTT.

This clone was counted many times. V usage is TRBV28 and J usage is TRBJ1-2; 8 bases fit TRBD1. Germline V gene sequence: CDR1 MDHEN, CDR2 SYDVKM. V shed 5 bases, J shed 3 bases, and the junction held 11 bases outside the gene matches. This CDR3 comprises 16 residues. CDR3 bases: TGTGCCAGCAGTACCCACTCAACAGGGGGTCACTATGGCTACACCTTC. This translates into CASSTHSTGGHYGYTF.

The rearrangement uses TRBV7-3 and TRBJ2-7, with 12 nucleotides matching TRBD2. The germline V gene encodes CDR1 SGHTA and CDR2 FQGTGA. V was clipped by 1 base and J by 5 bases; unmatched bases: 6. There are 16 residues in the CDR3. The chain's CDR3 is CASSLSLAGGTHEQYF. The CDR3 nucleotides are TGTGCCAGCAGCTTAAGTCTAGCGGGAGGGACCCACGAGCAGTACTTC. Combining the CDR3 with reference TRBV7-3 and TRBJ2-7 gives the whole variable domain GAGVSQTPSNKVTEKGKYVELRCDPISGHTALYWYRQSLGQGPEFLIYFQGTGAADDSGLPNDRFFAVRPEGSVSTLKIQRTERGDSAVYLCASSLSLAGGTHEQYFGPGTRLTVT.

V and J are TRBV12-3 or TRBV12-4 and TRBJ1-1; D is unclear. V lost 7 bases to trimming and J lost 3 bases, with 12 bases between them. The CDR3 length is 13 residues. The CDR3 spells CASTSLGDTEAFF. CDR3 nucleotide sequence: TGTGCCAGCACCTCCCTTGGAGACACTGAAGCTTTCTTT.

This clone was seen a single time. The J gene is TRBJ1-2, the V gene TRBV5-1, with D hard to call. With 4 bases removed from V and 6 bases from J, the gap between germline ends came to 10 bases. This CDR3 contains 12 residues. Looked up from germline, CDR1 is SGHRS and CDR2 is YFSETQ. The DNA for the CDR3 is TGCGCCAGCAGCCTGGACGCGGATGGCTACACCTTC. It specifies CASSLDADGYTF.

V and J are TRBV7-2 and TRBJ2-5, with 10 bases aligning to TRBD1. J gave up 4 bases and V 5 bases, and 7 bases lay outside the gene matches. Germline V CDR1 and CDR2: SGHTA, FQGNSA. CDR3 size: 15 residues. The CDR3 loop reads CASSRGQGRSETQYF. DNA of the CDR3: TGTGCCAGCAGCCGGGGACAGGGGAGGTCAGAGACCCAGTACTTC.

This clone was observed once. The V gene is TRBV13, the J gene TRBJ1-6; TRBD1 matches at 7 bases. Germline V lookup: CDR1 PRHDT, CDR2 FYEKMQ (reference sequence). The CDR3 has 14 residues. V trimming: 4 bases; J trimming: 5 bases; junction bases outside the gene matches: 2. The CDR3 nucleotides are TGTGCCAGCAGCTACACAGGGGATAATTCACCCCTCCACTTT. Translated, it gives CASSYTGDNSPLHF.

The V call is TRBV10-3, the J call TRBJ2-1; 11 nucleotides align to TRBD1. CDR3 length: 16 amino acids. V trimming: 2 bases; J trimming: 9 bases; junction bases outside the gene matches: 9. Germline V lookup: CDR1 ENHRY, CDR2 SYGVKD. CDR3 loop: CAISEIGQGALVEQFF. The CDR3 DNA sequence: TGTGCCATCAGTGAGATCGGACAGGGGGCGTTGGTTGAGCAGTTCTTC.

This sequence joins TRBV3-1 (or the pseudogene TRBV3-2) and TRBJ2-1; TRBD2 matches at 8 bases. This CDR3 region has 16 residues. V trimming: 4 bases; J trimming: 1 base; junction bases outside the gene matches: 6. Germline-derived CDR1 and CDR2 are LGHDT and YNNKEL (reference sequence). The DNA of the CDR3 is TGTGCCAGCAGCCTGTACACTAGCGGTTCCTACAATGAGCAGTTCTTC. Amino acid sequence: CASSLYTSGSYNEQFF.

This clone was picked up one time. This chain uses TRBV7-2 with TRBJ1-4; unclear D gene. Trimming stripped 5 bases from V and 5 bases from J, with 12 bases between. Germline values: CDR1 SGHTA, CDR2 FQGNSA. This CDR3 spans 14 amino acids. The chain's CDR3 is CASSIDTINEKLFF. In DNA form, the CDR3 reads TGTGCCAGCAGCATCGACACAATCAATGAAAAACTGTTTTTT.

In regard to this clone: Other DNA sequences in this sample translate to the same CDR3. The genes are TRBV18 and TRBJ1-5, with D perhaps TRBD1 (5 bases). The CDR3 is 15 amino acids. Germline V gene lookup returns CDR1 KGHSH and CDR2 LQKENI. Deletions cut 3 bases from V and 1 base from J, with 10 bases between. The CDR3 region has the DNA TGTGCCAGCTCACCGGGGCGGACAAGCAATCAGCCCCAGCATTTT. Its translation is CASSPGRTSNQPQHF.

The chain carries TRBV11-2 and TRBJ2-1, with D perhaps matching TRBD1 (6 bases). Trimming cost V 5 bases and J 9 bases, with 14 bases left between them. The length of the CDR3 is 13 residues. Looked up from germline, CDR1 is SGHAT and CDR2 is FQNNGV. The CDR3 reads CASSPNREGEQFF. The CDR3 bases are TGTGCCAGCAGCCCCAACAGGGAAGGTGAGCAGTTCTTC.

This clone was seen once. The V call is TRBV4-2, the J call TRBJ1-6; weak D call: TRBD1 (6 bases). This CDR3 contains 15 residues. Trimming left V 0 bases short and J 7 bases short, with 10 bases between. The V gene's germline CDR1 is LGHNA and CDR2 YNFKEQ. The CDR3 nucleotides read TGTGCCAGCAGCCAAGAACCAGGGGAGAATTCACCCCTCCACTTT. This translates into CASSQEPGENSPLHF.

The rearrangement joins TRBV24-1 to TRBJ2-2; TRBD2 agrees at 14 bases. The J segment lost 4 bases and the V segment lost 5 bases, leaving 11 bases of the junction unmatched. The CDR3 covers 19 residues. Looked up from germline, CDR1 is KGHDR and CDR2 is SFDVKD. For the CDR3, the DNA is TGTGCCACCAGTGCCCAGAAAGGACTAGCGGGAGGAGGCACCGGGGAGCTGTTTTTT. Translation gives CATSAQKGLAGGGTGELFF.